The T cell receptor (beta chain) described here comes from a study of T-cell reconstitution after alpha-beta-depleted transplantation in children. V shed 4 bases and J shed 6 bases, with 18 bases lying between them. This CDR3 spans 15 amino acids. Germline CDR1 is SGHKS and CDR2 is YYEKEE (reference sequence). Construction of the TCRbeta library involved unique molecular identifiers. Using its own MiXCR run on the PCR reads, TCRdb lists one record per CDR3 protein. The table records hundreds of thousands of distinct CDR3 sequences, roughly a tenth of them present only once. The chain employs TRBV5-5 and TRBJ2-3; unclear D gene. The receptor was isolated from a human donor who donated a stem cell graft to a child with acute myeloid leukemia. The sample in question was PBMCs from the stem cell graft donor, obtained from the stem cell graft. CDR3 residues: CASSPPITLTDTQYF. The DNA for the CDR3 is TGTGCCAGCAGCCCACCCATCACTCTTACCGATACGCAGTATTTT.